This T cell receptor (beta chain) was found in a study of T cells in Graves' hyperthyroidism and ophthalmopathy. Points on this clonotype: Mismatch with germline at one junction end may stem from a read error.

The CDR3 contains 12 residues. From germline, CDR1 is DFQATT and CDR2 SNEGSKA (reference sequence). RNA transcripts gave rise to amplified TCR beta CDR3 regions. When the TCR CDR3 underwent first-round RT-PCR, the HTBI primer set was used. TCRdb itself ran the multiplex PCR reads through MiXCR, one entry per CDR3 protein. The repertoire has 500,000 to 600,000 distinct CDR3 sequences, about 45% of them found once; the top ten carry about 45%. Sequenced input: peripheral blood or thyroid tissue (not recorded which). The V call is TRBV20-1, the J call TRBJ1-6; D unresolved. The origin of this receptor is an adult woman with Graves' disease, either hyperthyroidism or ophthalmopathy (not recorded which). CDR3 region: CGASARNSPLHF. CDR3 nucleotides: TGTGGTGCTAGTGCCCGGAATTCACCCCTCCACTTT.